These 5 T cell receptor beta chains came from one sample sequenced in a study of radiation and T cells in renal cell carcinoma. Assay: immunoSEQ multiplex PCR; the TCRdb copy retains only in-frame clones and omits some. The table lists about 140,000 clones, over 65% of them singletons. Stated time point: baseline pretreatment blood. Treatment described: 15 Gy SBRT to primary tumor, nephrectomy 4 weeks later. Material: blood, obtained from a patient whose treatment included radiotherapy and nephrectomy. The source is a woman between 50 and 59 years old with renal cell carcinoma.

The gene calls are TRBV6-1 and TRBJ1-5; D is perhaps TRBD1 (5 bases). V was pared by 5 bases and J by 10 bases, with 15 bases between. This CDR3 is 13 amino acids long. Germline CDR1 and CDR2: MNHNS and SASEGT. As DNA, the CDR3 is TGTGCCAGCAGTTGGGACGGCGTCCCCCCCCAGCATTTT. This encodes CASSWDGVPPQHF.

The rearrangement joins TRBV7-2 to TRBJ2-7, with 8 bases lining up with TRBD1. V was pared by 1 base and J by 6 bases, with 8 bases of the junction left unmatched. The CDR3 totals 15 residues. Germline values: CDR1 SGHTA, CDR2 FQGNSA. The CDR3 nucleotides read TGTGCCAGCAGCTTAGGTGTGACAGGGGCCTCCGAGCAGTACTTC. It yields the protein CASSLGVTGASEQYF.

The V call is TRBV4-3, the J call TRBJ1-2; TRBD1 matches 7 bases. The CDR3 extends over 20 amino acids. The germline gives CDR1 LGHNA, CDR2 YSLEER. Germline trimming cut 4 bases from V and 0 bases from J; bases unmatched to any gene: 20. This CDR3 is CASSLDRDSPLVEANYGYTF. The CDR3 coding sequence is TGCGCCAGCAGCCTCGACAGGGACAGCCCGCTAGTCGAGGCTAACTATGGCTACACCTTC.

The chain has TRBV5-3 and TRBJ2-7, with a tentative D call TRBD2 (6 bases). Being an ORF, TRBV5-3 has a function that is uncertain. The CDR3 is 15 amino acids. Trimming took 4 bases from V and 3 from J, leaving 17 bases between them. The CDR3: CARSPFMPSVYEQYF. CDR3 DNA sequence: TGTGCCAGAAGCCCCTTTATGCCTAGCGTCTACGAGCAGTACTTC.

The genes are TRBV5-1 and TRBJ1-3; D is unclear. CDR3 size: 14 residues. The germline gives CDR1 SGHRS, CDR2 YFSETQ. V gave up 6 bases and J gave up 0 bases, with 10 bases separating them. The CDR3 is CASKLGDSGNTIYF. CDR3 nucleotide sequence: TGCGCCAGCAAATTGGGTGACTCTGGAAACACCATATATTTT.